These 32 T cell receptor beta chains were all obtained from the same sample, sequenced in a study of cytomegalovirus exposure and HLA in healthy donors. The PCR used 60 Vbeta and 13 Jbeta primers. Using immunoSEQ multiplex PCR, the repertoire was profiled, and TCRdb retains in-frame clones only, with some absent. Here the sample spans around 150,000 clones, around four fifths being singletons. Sample: PBMCs. These receptor sequences come from a man under 40 in good health.

V gene TRBV6-1 combines with J gene TRBJ1-1; a possible D gene is TRBD1 (6 bases). CDR1 is MNHNS and CDR2 is SASEGT in the germline V gene. The CDR3 is made up of 14 amino acids. V lost 6 bases to trimming and J lost 1 base, with 12 bases between them. In DNA, the CDR3 is TGTGCCAGCAGCACAGGGTCTGGGAACACTGAAGCTTTCTTT. Translated, it gives CASSTGSGNTEAFF.

Only a few counts were recorded for this clone. The V and J genes are TRBV28 and TRBJ2-7; 7 bases fit TRBD2. CDR3 size: 16 residues. J lost 5 bases, V lost 4 bases, and 14 bases had no gene match. CDR1 MDHEN and CDR2 SYDVKM come from the germline V gene. The CDR3 DNA reads TGTGCCAGCAGTTCCCTTAGGGCGGGAGAAAGGAACGAGCAGTACTTC. It specifies CASSSLRAGERNEQYF. Full variable domain (missing parts from reference TRBV28 and TRBJ2-7): DVKVTQSSRYLVKRTGEKVFLECVQDMDHENMFWYRQDPGLGLRLIYFSYDVKMKEKGDIPEGYSVSREKKERFSLILESASTNQTSMYLCASSSLRAGERNEQYFGPGTRLTVT.

The gene calls are TRBV6-5 and TRBJ2-3; 8 bases match TRBD2. This CDR3 spans 16 amino acids. The germline CDR1 and CDR2 sequences are MNHEY and SVGAGI. V gave up 4 bases and J gave up 0 bases; unmatched junction bases: 6. CDR3 region: CASSLGLAPSTDTQYF. DNA for the CDR3: TGTGCCAGCAGTTTAGGACTAGCCCCTAGCACAGATACGCAGTATTTT.

The genes are TRBV10-3 and TRBJ2-7; D perhaps matches TRBD2 (5 bases). V was shortened by 3 bases and J by 9 bases, with 21 bases between the two germline ends. The germline V gene has CDR1 ENHRY and CDR2 SYGVKD. The CDR3 runs to 15 residues. CDR3 sequence: CAISEFHSTSGGQYF. CDR3 DNA sequence: TGTGCCATCAGTGAATTCCATTCTACAAGCGGCGGGCAGTACTTC.

This chain links TRBV6-4 with TRBJ2-1; 11 bases are shared with TRBD1. The length of the CDR3 is 14 residues. Per the germline V gene, CDR1 is MRHNA and CDR2 is SNTAGT. The V segment lost 5 bases and the J segment 6 bases; nucleotides outside the gene matches: 3. CDR3: CASSSGTGGNEQFF. Written as DNA, the CDR3 is TGTGCCAGCAGTTCCGGGACAGGGGGCAATGAGCAGTTCTTC.

This clone was recorded a few times. This chain uses TRBV18 with TRBJ2-1, with 7 bases fitting TRBD2. V shed 3 bases, J shed 5 bases, and the junction held 7 bases outside the gene matches. Germline lookup yields CDR1 KGHSH and CDR2 LQKENI. This CDR3 region has 15 residues. CDR3 in DNA: TGTGCCAGCTCACCTAGGACTAGTTGGGACAATGAGCAGTTCTTC. Encoded protein: CASSPRTSWDNEQFF. The whole variable domain, filled in from reference TRBV18 and TRBJ2-1, reads NAGVMQNPRHLVRRRGQEARLRCSPMKGHSHVYWYRQLPEEGLKFMVYLQKENIIDESGMPKERFSAEFPKEGPSILRIQQVVRGDSAAYFCASSPRTSWDNEQFFGPGTRLTVL.

This clone was counted a single time. V gene TRBV7-8 combines with J gene TRBJ1-5, with a tentative D call TRBD1 (6 bases). Trimming took off 4 bases at V and 7 bases at J, with 11 bases between the two ends. Per germline, CDR1 SGHVS and CDR2 FQNEAQ. The CDR3 is 13 residues long. Written as DNA, the CDR3 is TGTGCCAGCAGCTCTCAGGGGCGGCAGCCCCAGCATTTT. Residues: CASSSQGRQPQHF. The variable domain in full, with the rest retrieved from reference TRBV7-8 and TRBJ1-5, is GAGVSQSPRYKVAKRGQDVALRCDPISGHVSLFWYQQALGQGPEFLTYFQNEAQLDKSGLPSDRFFAERPEGSVSTLKIQRTQQEDSAVYLCASSSQGRQPQHFGDGTRLSIL.

With respect to this clone: One end of the junction does not line up with germline, which may come from a read error. V usage is TRBV7-9 and J usage is TRBJ2-3, with unresolved D. CDR1 is SEHNR, CDR2 FQNEAQ, per germline (reference sequence). The CDR3 has 15 amino acids. CDR3 protein: CSSSLNLPGTDTQYF. The CDR3 nucleotides read TGTTCCAGCAGCTTAAATTTACCAGGTACAGATACGCAGTATTTT.

Details on this clone: The CDR3 does not close with the conserved phenylalanine or tryptophan, likely indicating a read error. The rearrangement uses TRBV18 and TRBJ1-2; 7 bases are shared with TRBD1. The junction had 4 bases not matched to a gene; V was cut back by 3 bases and J by 3 bases. Germline CDR1 KGHSH, CDR2 LQKENI. This CDR3 spans 14 amino acids. The CDR3 DNA reads as TGTGCCAGCTCACCCCGACAGGGTGACTATGGCTACACCCTC. This encodes CASSPRQGDYGYTL.

This chain links TRBV18 with TRBJ1-2; D may be TRBD1 (6 bases). The CDR3 consists of 12 residues. V was pared by 5 bases and J by 6 bases, with 10 bases between. CDR1 is KGHSH and CDR2 is LQKENI in the germline V gene. The CDR3 sequence: CASSSRGHGYTF. The CDR3 bases are TGTGCCAGCTCAAGCAGGGGACATGGCTACACCTTC.

This sequence joins TRBV6-1 and TRBJ1-5, with 7 bases fitting TRBD1. Germline assignment: CDR1 MNHNS and CDR2 SASEGT. This CDR3 has 14 amino acids. The junction had 7 bases not matched to a gene; V was cut back by 7 bases and J by 4 bases. The CDR3 DNA reads TGTGCCAGCACCCCGGGACAGAGTAATCAGCCCCAGCATTTT. Translated, it gives CASTPGQSNQPQHF.

The DNA for the CDR3 is TGTGCCAGCAGCCCCTCCGGGACTAGCGTCAATGAGCAGTTCTTC. It is translated as CASSPSGTSVNEQFF. The chain uses TRBV7-3 and TRBJ2-1, with 10 nucleotides matching TRBD2. Germline V gene lookup returns CDR1 SGHTA and CDR2 FQGTGA. CDR3 length: 15 residues. Germline trimming cut 5 bases from V and 6 bases from J; bases unmatched to any gene: 7. Drawing the rest from reference TRBV7-3 and TRBJ2-1, the complete variable domain is GAGVSQTPSNKVTEKGKYVELRCDPISGHTALYWYRQSLGQGPEFLIYFQGTGAADDSGLPNDRFFAVRPEGSVSTLKIQRTERGDSAVYLCASSPSGTSVNEQFFGPGTRLTVL.

The chain uses TRBV28 and TRBJ1-3, with TRBD1 matching over 7 bases. Unmatched junction bases numbered 5, after V lost 7 bases and J lost 5 bases. From germline, CDR1 is MDHEN and CDR2 SYDVKM. The CDR3 is made up of 13 amino acids. The chain's CDR3 is CASNIQGRNTIYF. CDR3 DNA sequence: TGTGCCAGCAACATACAGGGGAGAAACACCATATATTTT.

Comment on this clone: At one boundary the junction diverges from the germline segment, which might be a read error. The V gene is TRBV6-1, the J gene TRBJ2-3; 9 bases are shared with TRBD2. The CDR3 extends over 15 amino acids. Germline values: CDR1 MNHNS, CDR2 SASEGT. CDR3 DNA: TGCGCAGGGACCCTGGGGCTAGCGGGAAGAGATACGCAGTATTTT. This encodes CAGTLGLAGRDTQYF.

The chain is built from TRBV10-3 and TRBJ1-3; D is perhaps TRBD1 (6 bases). Trimming left V 3 bases short and J 1 base short, with 13 bases between. Germline lookup yields CDR1 ENHRY and CDR2 SYGVKD. The CDR3 length is 16 residues. The CDR3 DNA sequence: TGTGCCATCAGTGAAAGGACAGTAATTTCTGGAAACACCATATATTTT. It yields the protein CAISERTVISGNTIYF.

In this sample, this clone turned up once. The chain couples TRBV6-5 to TRBJ1-2; TRBD1 matches 7 bases. Germline CDR1 reads MNHEY; CDR2 reads SVGAGI. The J segment lost 7 bases and the V segment lost 6 bases, leaving 8 bases of the junction unmatched. The CDR3 has 13 residues. In DNA, the CDR3 is TGTGCCAGCAGCCCGGACAGGTTAGCTGGCTACACCTTC. Its protein is CASSPDRLAGYTF.

This rearrangement joins TRBV11-2 to TRBJ2-5, with a possible D match to TRBD1 (6 bases). This CDR3 comprises 15 residues. Germline CDR1 and CDR2: SGHAT and FQNNGV. The V and J ends lost 6 bases and 5 bases respectively, with 19 bases between them. DNA for the CDR3: TGTGCCAGCAGACGAATAGATCAGGGGTGGGAGACCCAGTACTTC. This gives the protein CASRRIDQGWETQYF.

The rearrangement uses TRBV7-2 and TRBJ2-7; 8 bases match TRBD2. V was clipped by 0 bases and J by 3 bases; unmatched bases: 10. CDR3 length: 17 residues. Germline CDR1 and CDR2: SGHTA and FQGNSA. The CDR3 here is CASSLAPDSGTFYEQYF. Written as DNA, the CDR3 is TGTGCCAGCAGCTTAGCTCCAGATAGCGGGACCTTCTACGAGCAGTACTTC.

The chain uses TRBV10-3 and TRBJ2-3, with 9 bases that match TRBD1. The V segment lost 6 bases and the J segment 2 bases; nucleotides outside the gene matches: 9. Per germline, CDR1 ENHRY and CDR2 SYGVKD. This CDR3 region has 16 residues. CDR3 sequence (DNA): TGTGCCATCAGACCTACGACAGGGGGGACCACAGATACGCAGTATTTT. Translation: CAIRPTTGGTTDTQYF.

The J gene is TRBJ2-5, the V gene TRBV7-2, with TRBD1 identical over 8 bases. Germline CDR1 and CDR2: SGHTA and FQGNSA. CDR3 length: 13 residues. J was trimmed by 4 bases and V by 4 bases; bases with no gene match: 2. The CDR3 loop is CASSSDRGETQYF. Here the CDR3 DNA reads TGTGCCAGCAGCTCAGACAGGGGAGAGACCCAGTACTTC. The full variable domain, with the rest looked up from reference TRBV7-2 and TRBJ2-5, is GAGVSQSPSNKVTEKGKDVELRCDPISGHTALYWYRQSLGQGLEFLIYFQGNSAPDKSGLPSDRFSAERTGGSVSTLTIQRTQQEDSAVYLCASSSDRGETQYFGPGTRLLVL.

This clone was counted only a few times. This chain links TRBV4-1 with TRBJ2-1, with D maybe TRBD2 (6 bases). CDR1 is MGHRA, CDR2 YSYEKL, per germline. The ends were cut back, 2 bases at V and 7 bases at J, with 9 bases in the middle. The CDR3 has 13 amino acids. The CDR3 nucleotides read TGCGCCAGCAGCCAACGGGGGAGGAATGAGCAGTTCTTC. This translates into CASSQRGRNEQFF.

In this sample, this clone turned up a few times. The J gene is TRBJ2-5, the V gene TRBV7-8; 9 bases line up with TRBD1. V lost 5 bases and J lost 5; bases outside the gene matches: 3. The CDR3 covers 13 residues. Germline CDR1 reads SGHVS; CDR2 reads FQNEAQ. The CDR3 DNA reads as TGTGCCAGCAGCCGCGGACAGGGGGAGACCCAGTACTTC. As protein: CASSRGQGETQYF.

The rearrangement uses TRBV4-1 and TRBJ1-1; D is undetermined. The CDR3 totals 15 residues. Deletions cut 0 bases from V and 3 bases from J, with 11 bases between. Germline V lookup: CDR1 MGHRA, CDR2 YSYEKL. The CDR3 bases are TGCGCCAGCAGCCAAGATCGGGTCCGGTACACTGAAGCTTTCTTT. Translated: CASSQDRVRYTEAFF.

CDR3 nucleotides: TGTGCCAGCAGTTACCCGGCAGGTGAGCAGTTCTTC. As protein: CASSYPAGEQFF. V and J are TRBV6-5 and TRBJ2-1; D gene ambiguous. V dropped 2 bases and J dropped 9 bases, with 8 bases sitting between them. The CDR3 has 12 amino acids. Germline V gene sequence: CDR1 MNHEY, CDR2 SVGAGI.

The rearrangement links TRBV29-1 to TRBJ2-1; 7 bases map to TRBD2. The CDR3 is 15 amino acids. Trimming removed 6 bases from V and 7 bases from J; junction bases left unmatched: 15. Germline CDR1 SQVTM, CDR2 ANQGSEA. The CDR3 sequence: CSVRGFAGVRNEQFF. For the CDR3, the DNA is TGCAGCGTGAGGGGTTTTGCGGGAGTACGAAATGAGCAGTTCTTC.

This sequence joins TRBV28 and TRBJ1-2, with D perhaps matching TRBD1 (6 bases). This CDR3 has 14 residues. V gave up 3 bases and J gave up 4 bases, with 12 bases separating them. The germline CDR1 and CDR2 sequences are MDHEN and SYDVKM. The DNA of the CDR3 is TGTGCCAGCAGTTTGGCCAGGGGCGGCTATGGCTACACCTTC. Translated, it gives CASSLARGGYGYTF.

The chain uses TRBV6-5 and TRBJ1-1, with 8 positions matching TRBD1. V was clipped by 5 bases and J by 5 bases; unmatched bases: 7. Germline V gives CDR1 MNHEY, CDR2 SVGAGI. The CDR3 runs 14 residues. The CDR3 DNA reads TGTGCCAGCAGTAATGGACAGGGTCGTACTGAAGCTTTCTTT. Amino acids: CASSNGQGRTEAFF.

This clone has more than one count but fewer than ten. The chain carries TRBV7-9 and TRBJ2-1; TRBD2 matches at 7 bases. Losses at the gene ends were 2 bases for V and 8 bases for J; bases not matched to a gene: 18. CDR3 size: 18 residues. Germline CDR1 and CDR2: SEHNR and FQNEAQ (reference sequence). The CDR3 loop is CASSLLSPLADEVDEQFF. CDR3 nucleotides: TGTGCCAGCAGCTTACTTTCTCCGCTAGCGGACGAAGTCGATGAGCAGTTCTTC.

The chain joins TRBV6-5 to TRBJ2-7; weak D call: TRBD2 (5 bases). Germline V gene sequence: CDR1 MNHEY, CDR2 SVGAGI. The CDR3 sequence is 12 residues long. With 6 bases removed from V and 3 bases from J, the gap between germline ends came to 9 bases. The CDR3 DNA is TGTGCCAGCAGCCACGGACTCTACGAGCAGTACTTC. Amino acid sequence: CASSHGLYEQYF.

This chain links TRBV30 with TRBJ2-3, with TRBD2 matching over 7 bases. Germline CDR1 is GTSNPN and CDR2 is SVGIG (reference sequence). This CDR3 spans 15 amino acids. Losses at the gene ends were 3 bases for V and 2 bases for J; bases not matched to a gene: 8. In DNA form, the CDR3 reads TGTGCCTGGAGAGAGGCTAGCGGTAACACAGATACGCAGTATTTT. As protein: CAWREASGNTDTQYF. The variable domain in full, completed from reference TRBV30 and TRBJ2-3, reads SQTIHQWPATLVQPVGSPLSLECTVEGTSNPNLYWYRQAAGRGLQLLFYSVGIGQISSEVPQNLSASRPQDRQFILSSKKLLLSDSGFYLCAWREASGNTDTQYFGPGTRLTVL.

This clone is judged medium-sized. The DNA for the CDR3 is TGTGCCAGCAACATAGCGGGAGAATCGAATGAGCAGTTCTTC. This gives the protein CASNIAGESNEQFF. The rearrangement uses TRBV28 and TRBJ2-1; 9 positions match TRBD2. This CDR3 spans 14 amino acids. J was trimmed by 7 bases and V by 7 bases; bases with no gene match: 8. In germline, CDR1 is MDHEN, CDR2 SYDVKM. Together with reference TRBV28 and TRBJ2-1, the CDR3 gives the full variable domain: DVKVTQSSRYLVKRTGEKVFLECVQDMDHENMFWYRQDPGLGLRLIYFSYDVKMKEKGDIPEGYSVSREKKERFSLILESASTNQTSMYLCASNIAGESNEQFFGPGTRLTVL.

This chain links TRBV18 with TRBJ2-2, with D maybe TRBD2 (5 bases). V lost 2 bases and J 3 bases, leaving 13 bases between the germline ends. Germline-derived CDR1 and CDR2 are KGHSH and LQKENI. This CDR3 contains 16 residues. CDR3 DNA: TGTGCCAGCTCACCAATATCGGGATCATACACCGGGGAGCTGTTTTTT. Encoded protein: CASSPISGSYTGELFF.